Listed below are T cell receptor beta chains from one sample, sequenced in a study of T cell changes during pregnancy in multiple sclerosis. Produced via immunoSEQ multiplex PCR; TCRdb's table is partial and in-frame only. The table has about 96,000 clones, approximately 92% seen once. The starting material was peripheral blood, obtained in the first trimester of pregnancy. The receptors here all came from a female donor with multiple sclerosis, enrolled in a pregnancy study. Each CDR3 is given with its conserved first and last residue. The D gene is left open where the match is weak. For some rows the clone size is stated as once, few or many, or as a class when expanded; others skip it.

v_call: TRBV6-1
d_call: TRBD2
clone_size: NA
j_call: TRBJ2-3
cdr3_nt: TGTGCCAGCAGGTTACTAGCGGGAGGGACAGATACGCAGTATTTT
cdr3_aa: CASRLLAGGTDTQYF

v_call: TRBV19
d_call: NA
clone_size: NA
j_call: TRBJ1-1
cdr3_nt: TGTGCCAGTAGTATAGATCTTGTGCGGGGGGCTGAAGCTTTCTTT
cdr3_aa: CASSIDLVRGAEAFF

v_call: TRBV9
d_call: TRBD1
clone_size: NA
j_call: TRBJ2-2
cdr3_nt: TGTGCCAGCAGCACGGACAGGATGAACACCGGGGAGCTGTTTTTT
cdr3_aa: CASSTDRMNTGELFF

v_call: TRBV2
d_call: TRBD1
clone_size: once
j_call: TRBJ1-1
cdr3_nt: TGTGCCAGCAGTGCCGACAGGGGGCGAACTGAAGCTTTCTTT
cdr3_aa: CASSADRGRTEAFF

v_call: TRBV7-6
d_call: TRBD2
clone_size: NA
j_call: TRBJ2-2
cdr3_nt: TGTGCCAGCAGCTTTCCTAGCGGGAACACCGGGGAGCTGTTTTTT
cdr3_aa: CASSFPSGNTGELFF

v_call: TRBV19
d_call: NA
clone_size: NA
j_call: TRBJ1-1
cdr3_nt: TGTGCCAGTAGTACAGGTGGGAGTCGGGACACTGAAGCTTTCTTT
cdr3_aa: CASSTGGSRDTEAFF

v_call: TRBV9
d_call: TRBD2
clone_size: once
j_call: TRBJ2-3
cdr3_nt: TGTGCCGGCTCCTCCGGACTAGCGGGAAGCACAGATACGCAGTATTTT
cdr3_aa: CAGSSGLAGSTDTQYF

v_call: TRBV7-9
d_call: TRBD1
clone_size: NA
j_call: TRBJ1-2
cdr3_nt: TGTGCCAGCAGCTCCCGGACAGGGTATGGCTACACCTTC
cdr3_aa: CASSSRTGYGYTF

v_call: TRBV6-4
d_call: TRBD1
clone_size: NA
j_call: TRBJ1-1
cdr3_nt: TGTGCCAGCAGCCGGGACAGGAACACTGAAGCTTTCTTT
cdr3_aa: CASSRDRNTEAFF

v_call: TRBV6-1
d_call: NA
clone_size: NA
j_call: TRBJ1-1
cdr3_nt: TGTGCCAGCAGTCGGGTGAGCACTGAAGCTTTCTTT
cdr3_aa: CASSRVSTEAFF

v_call: TRBV10-3
d_call: NA
clone_size: NA
j_call: TRBJ2-1
cdr3_nt: TGTGCCATCAATCCGGGAAGGGGGTACAATGAGCAGTTCTTC
cdr3_aa: CAINPGRGYNEQFF

v_call: TRBV6-1
d_call: NA
clone_size: once
j_call: TRBJ2-1
cdr3_nt: TGTGCCAGCCTGCAAGTAGCGGTCTACAATGAGCAGTTCTTC
cdr3_aa: CASLQVAVYNEQFF

v_call: TRBV27
d_call: NA
clone_size: NA
j_call: TRBJ1-2
cdr3_nt: TGTGCCAGCAGTTTTGGGAGGTCGGGCGGCTACACCTTC
cdr3_aa: CASSFGRSGGYTF

v_call: TRBV6-6
d_call: TRBD1
clone_size: NA
j_call: TRBJ1-2
cdr3_nt: TGTGCCAGCAGTTCACCGGGACAGAGTACCGGCTACACCTTC
cdr3_aa: CASSSPGQSTGYTF

v_call: TRBV19
d_call: NA
clone_size: once
j_call: TRBJ2-7
cdr3_nt: TGTGCCAGTAGTATATACCGGGGGAGCTCCTACGAGCAGTACTTC
cdr3_aa: CASSIYRGSSYEQYF

v_call: TRBV5-4
d_call: NA
clone_size: NA
j_call: TRBJ2-1
cdr3_nt: TGTGCCAGCAGCCAAAATAGCGGTCCCGAGCAGTTCTTC
cdr3_aa: CASSQNSGPEQFF

v_call: TRBV5-6
d_call: NA
clone_size: NA
j_call: TRBJ1-1
cdr3_nt: TGTGCCAGCAGCAGAAGGGGGGGGCCGGACACTGAAGCTTTCTTT
cdr3_aa: CASSRRGGPDTEAFF

v_call: TRBV2
d_call: NA
clone_size: once
j_call: TRBJ2-5
cdr3_nt: TGTGCCAGCAGTGCCCTATTCCTAGCGCCAGAGACCCAGTACTTC
cdr3_aa: CASSALFLAPETQYF

v_call: TRBV19
d_call: TRBD2
clone_size: NA
j_call: TRBJ2-7
cdr3_nt: TGTGCCAGTAGTTCACTAGCGGGAGGGATCAAAGTCTACGAGCAGTACTTC
cdr3_aa: CASSSLAGGIKVYEQYF

v_call: TRBV30
d_call: TRBD1
clone_size: NA
j_call: TRBJ1-4
cdr3_nt: TGTGCCTGGAGTGTGGTGAGCAGGGGGGAAAAACTGTTTTTT
cdr3_aa: CAWSVVSRGEKLFF

v_call: TRBV6-1
d_call: NA
clone_size: NA
j_call: TRBJ1-4
cdr3_nt: TGTGCCAGCAGGGGGGCAACTACTAATGAAAAACTGTTTTTT
cdr3_aa: CASRGATTNEKLFF

v_call: TRBV18
d_call: NA
clone_size: NA
j_call: TRBJ1-5
cdr3_nt: TGTGCCAGCTCACCACCAATTGGAGGAGGAGGGCCCCAGCATTTT
cdr3_aa: CASSPPIGGGGPQHF

v_call: TRBV29-1
d_call: NA
clone_size: NA
j_call: TRBJ2-5
cdr3_nt: TGCAGCGTTAACCGGGCTAGCCTCGAGACCCAGTACTTC
cdr3_aa: CSVNRASLETQYF

v_call: TRBV19
d_call: NA
clone_size: NA
j_call: TRBJ2-7
cdr3_nt: TGTGCCAGTAGTGTAAAACCAGGGAATTCCTACGAGCAGTACTTC
cdr3_aa: CASSVKPGNSYEQYF

v_call: TRBV7-3
d_call: NA
clone_size: NA
j_call: TRBJ2-3
cdr3_nt: TGTGCCAGCAGCCCCTACCCCAGGGGAGTTGGCCCAGATACGCAGTATTTT
cdr3_aa: CASSPYPRGVGPDTQYF

v_call: TRBV9
d_call: NA
clone_size: NA
j_call: TRBJ2-6
cdr3_nt: TGTGCCAGCAGCGTAGGGGTGGGACGGGACAAAGGACATACTGGGGCCAACGTCCTGACTTTC
cdr3_aa: CASSVGVGRDKGHTGANVLTF

v_call: TRBV7-8
d_call: TRBD2
clone_size: NA
j_call: TRBJ2-7
cdr3_nt: TGTGCCAGCAGCTTTAGGATTGGACTAGCGGCGAGCTCCTACGAGCAGTACTTC
cdr3_aa: CASSFRIGLAASSYEQYF

v_call: TRBV15
d_call: TRBD1
clone_size: NA
j_call: TRBJ1-4
cdr3_nt: TGTGCCACCAGCAGCTCACTCGGACAGGGTAGCGAAAAACTGTTTTTT
cdr3_aa: CATSSSLGQGSEKLFF

v_call: TRBV20-1
d_call: NA
clone_size: NA
j_call: TRBJ2-7
cdr3_nt: TGCAGTGCAAAGAGGCGGGACGAGCAGTACTTC
cdr3_aa: CSAKRRDEQYF